This T cell receptor (beta chain) was identified during a study of tumor-infiltrating lymphocytes in primary liver carcinoma. Looking at the study overall: Patients comprised men and women whose ages fell between 30 and 69 years. Among the tumors, stages were T1-T3 N0M0 and sizes roughly 4.2 to 10 cm.

Study outcomes and limitations: Tumor-adjacent and tumor-blood pairs overlapped less than tumor region pairs did.

A word on this clonotype: Its matching antigen is unknown.

Constant-region priming of around 500 ng total RNA yielded TCR beta cDNA. Libraries for TCR beta were built through three nested multiplex PCR rounds, which together made up a slightly modified ARM-PCR procedure. Using its own MiXCR run on the multiplex PCR reads, TCRdb lists one record per CDR3 protein. The sample has about 100,000 distinct CDR3 sequences; about 70% are singletons. Scientists recovered RNA and DNA together from around 18-30 mg of unsorted bulk tissue. Each participant had primary liver carcinoma, and surgical resection was the treatment. The source is a woman aged 55-69 years with primary liver carcinoma and hepatitis B virus infection. Sequenced input: liver tumor tissue from sampling region 2. Documented subset: tumor region T2, inferior pole.

CDR3 nucleotides: TGTGCCAGCAGCTTAGTTTATTCGGACAACAATCAGCCCCAGCATTTT. Its translation is CASSLVYSDNNQPQHF. The chain uses TRBV7-9 and TRBJ1-5; perhaps TRBD1 as D (5 bases). Looked up from germline, CDR1 is SEHNR and CDR2 is FQNEAQ (reference sequence). Trimming took off 1 base at V and 3 bases at J, with 13 bases between the two ends. This CDR3 contains 16 residues.